These 3 T cell receptor beta chains originate from one sample sequenced in a study of graft-versus-host responses after intestinal transplantation. Here immunoSEQ multiplex PCR was the method, and the copy in TCRdb shows in-frame clones only, minus some. The data hold about 47,000 clones, with approximately 95% observed a single time. No cognate antigen is known for these TCRs. Sample: unstimulated CD8+ T cells sorted from spleen or lymph node cells, taken before transplant. These receptors originate from a human donor who was the organ donor for an intestinal transplant.

The V and J genes are TRBV12-5 and TRBJ1-1, with D uncertain. The CDR3 covers 13 residues. In germline, CDR1 is LGHNT, CDR2 FRNRAP. The germline V and J ends were trimmed by 0 bases and 0 bases, with 2 bases remaining between them. The chain's CDR3 is CASGLVVNTEAFF. The DNA of the CDR3 is TGTGCTAGTGGTTTGGTAGTGAACACTGAAGCTTTCTTT.

Note on this clone: Different DNA sequences within this sample yield the same CDR3. The chain has TRBV4-3 and TRBJ1-5; D remains ambiguous. The CDR3 runs 15 residues. The V gene lost 2 bases and the J gene lost 3 bases, with 11 bases spanning the gap. Germline V gene data show CDR1 as LGHNA and CDR2 as YSLEER. As DNA, the CDR3 is TGCGCCAGCAGCCAACAGACGGGGTTCAATCAGCCCCAGCATTTT. It codes for CASSQQTGFNQPQHF.

CDR3 loop: CASSLGSFDEQYF. In DNA, the CDR3 is TGTGCCAGCAGTTTAGGGTCCTTTGACGAGCAGTACTTC. The chain combines TRBV27 with TRBJ2-5; D unclear. The DNA end lines up better with TRBJ2-7; the J call may be wrong. Germline V gene sequence: CDR1 MNHEY, CDR2 SMNVEV (reference sequence). The CDR3 has 13 residues.